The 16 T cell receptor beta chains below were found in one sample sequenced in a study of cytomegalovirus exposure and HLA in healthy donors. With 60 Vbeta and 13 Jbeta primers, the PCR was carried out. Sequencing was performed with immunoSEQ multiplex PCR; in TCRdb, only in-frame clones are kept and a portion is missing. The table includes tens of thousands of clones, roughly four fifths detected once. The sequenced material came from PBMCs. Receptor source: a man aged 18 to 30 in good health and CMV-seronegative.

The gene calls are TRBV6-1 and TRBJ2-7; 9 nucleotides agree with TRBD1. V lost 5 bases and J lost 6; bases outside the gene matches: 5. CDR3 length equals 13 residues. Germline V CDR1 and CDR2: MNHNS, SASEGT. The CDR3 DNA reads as TGTGCCAGCAGTCCTGCGACAGGGGGCGAGCAGTACTTC. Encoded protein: CASSPATGGEQYF.

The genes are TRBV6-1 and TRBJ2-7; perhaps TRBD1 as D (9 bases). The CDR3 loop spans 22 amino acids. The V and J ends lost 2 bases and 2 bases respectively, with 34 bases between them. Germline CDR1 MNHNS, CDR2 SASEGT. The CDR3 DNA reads TGTGCCAGCAGTGAACCACTAACCTCGGGAGGGACAGGGAGGCTATTTCCCTACGAGCAGTACTTC. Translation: CASSEPLTSGGTGRLFPYEQYF.

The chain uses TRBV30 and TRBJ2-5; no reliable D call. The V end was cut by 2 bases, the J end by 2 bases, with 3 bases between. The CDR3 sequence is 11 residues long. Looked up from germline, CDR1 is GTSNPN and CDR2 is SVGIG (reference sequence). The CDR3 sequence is CAWSRQETQYF. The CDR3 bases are TGTGCCTGGAGTCGTCAAGAGACCCAGTACTTC.

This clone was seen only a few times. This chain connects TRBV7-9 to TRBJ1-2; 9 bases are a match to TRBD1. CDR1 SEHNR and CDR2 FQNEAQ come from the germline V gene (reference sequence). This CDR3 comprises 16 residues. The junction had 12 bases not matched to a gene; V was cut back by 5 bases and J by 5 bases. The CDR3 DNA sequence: TGTGCCAGCAGCCCGACGGTGGGACAGGGAATGTATGGCTACACCTTC. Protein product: CASSPTVGQGMYGYTF.

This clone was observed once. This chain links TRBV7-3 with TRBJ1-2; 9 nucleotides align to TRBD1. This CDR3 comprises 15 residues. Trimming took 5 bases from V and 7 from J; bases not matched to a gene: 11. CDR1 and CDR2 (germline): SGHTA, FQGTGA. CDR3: CASSSRQGEVFGYTF. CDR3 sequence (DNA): TGTGCCAGCAGCAGCAGACAGGGGGAGGTCTTTGGCTACACCTTC.

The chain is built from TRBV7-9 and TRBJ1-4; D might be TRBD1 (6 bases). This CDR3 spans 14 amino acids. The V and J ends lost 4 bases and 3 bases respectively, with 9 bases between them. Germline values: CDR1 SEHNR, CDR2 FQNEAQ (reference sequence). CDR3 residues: CASSSGDPNEKLFF. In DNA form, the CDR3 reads TGTGCCAGCAGCTCAGGGGACCCTAATGAAAAACTGTTTTTT.

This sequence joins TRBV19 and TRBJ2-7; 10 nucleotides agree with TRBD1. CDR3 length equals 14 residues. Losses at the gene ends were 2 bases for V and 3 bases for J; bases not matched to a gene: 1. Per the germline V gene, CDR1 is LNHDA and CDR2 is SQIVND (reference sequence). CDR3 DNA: TGTGCCAGTAGTATACGGACAGGGGGCTACGAGCAGTACTTC. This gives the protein CASSIRTGGYEQYF.

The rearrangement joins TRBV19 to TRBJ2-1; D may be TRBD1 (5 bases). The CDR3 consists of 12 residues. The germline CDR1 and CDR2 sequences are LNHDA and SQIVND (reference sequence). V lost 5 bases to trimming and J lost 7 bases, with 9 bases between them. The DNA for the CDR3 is TGTGCCAGTAGTGCAGGGCTGAATGAGCAGTTCTTC. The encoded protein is CASSAGLNEQFF.

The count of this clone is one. CDR3 DNA: TGTGCCAGCAGCCCAGTTTGGACAGGGGGACTTGAAGCTTTCTTT. It codes for CASSPVWTGGLEAFF. The rearrangement joins TRBV2 to TRBJ1-1; TRBD1 matches at 10 bases. CDR3 size: 15 residues. V lost 6 bases, J lost 7 bases, and 11 bases stayed unmatched. Germline loops: CDR1 SNHLY, CDR2 FYNNEI.

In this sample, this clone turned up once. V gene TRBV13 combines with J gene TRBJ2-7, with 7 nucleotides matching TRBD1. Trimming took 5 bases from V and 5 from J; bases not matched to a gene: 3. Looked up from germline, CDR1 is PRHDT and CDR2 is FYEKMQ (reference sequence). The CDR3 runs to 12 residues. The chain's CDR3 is CASSLTGDEQYF. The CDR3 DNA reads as TGTGCCAGCAGCCTAACAGGGGACGAGCAGTACTTC. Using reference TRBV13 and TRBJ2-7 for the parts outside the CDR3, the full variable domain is AAGVIQSPRHLIKEKRETATLKCYPIPRHDTVYWYQQGPGQDPQFLISFYEKMQSDKGSIPDRFSAQQFSDYHSELNMSSLELGDSALYFCASSLTGDEQYFGPGTRLTVT.

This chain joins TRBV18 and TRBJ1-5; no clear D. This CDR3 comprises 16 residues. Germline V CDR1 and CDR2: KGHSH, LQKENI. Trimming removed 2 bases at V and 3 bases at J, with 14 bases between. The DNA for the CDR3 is TGTGCCAGCTCACCAGCTGACGGGGTGTACAATCAGCCCCAGCATTTT. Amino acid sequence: CASSPADGVYNQPQHF.

The CDR3 reads CASSLGQESSGNTIYF. CDR3 coding DNA: TGCGCCAGCAGCCTGGGACAGGAGAGCTCTGGAAACACCATATATTTT. This chain uses TRBV4-3 with TRBJ1-3; 8 bases agree with TRBD1. Germline loops: CDR1 LGHNA, CDR2 YSLEER. This CDR3 contains 16 residues. The trim removed 4 bases at V and 0 bases at J, leaving 5 bases unmatched.

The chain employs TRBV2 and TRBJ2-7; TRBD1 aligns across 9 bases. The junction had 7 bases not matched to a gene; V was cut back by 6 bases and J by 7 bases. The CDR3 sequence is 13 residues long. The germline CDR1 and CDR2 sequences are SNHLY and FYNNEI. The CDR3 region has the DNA TGTGCCAGCAGGACAGGGGGAAGCGGGGAGCAGTACTTC. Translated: CASRTGGSGEQYF.

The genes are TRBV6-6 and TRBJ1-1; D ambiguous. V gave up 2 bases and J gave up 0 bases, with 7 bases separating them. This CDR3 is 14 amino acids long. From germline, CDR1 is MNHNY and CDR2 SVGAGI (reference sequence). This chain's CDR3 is CASSYADMNTEAFF. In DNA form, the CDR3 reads TGTGCCAGCAGTTACGCTGACATGAACACTGAAGCTTTCTTT.

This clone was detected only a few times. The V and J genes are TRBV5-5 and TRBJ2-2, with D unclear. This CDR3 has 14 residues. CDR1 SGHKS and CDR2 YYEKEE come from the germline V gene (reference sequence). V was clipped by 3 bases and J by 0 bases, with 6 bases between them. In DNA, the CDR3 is TGTGCCAGCAGCTCTACTTCGAACACCGGGGAGCTGTTTTTT. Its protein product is CASSSTSNTGELFF.

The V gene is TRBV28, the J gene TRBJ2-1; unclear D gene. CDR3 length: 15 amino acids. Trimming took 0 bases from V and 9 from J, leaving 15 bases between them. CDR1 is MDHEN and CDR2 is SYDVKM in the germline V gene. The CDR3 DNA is TGTGCCAGCAGTTTATGCACTATAGAGAGGTGTGAGCAGTTCTTC. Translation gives CASSLCTIERCEQFF.